The entry below gives a single TCR beta chain sequence along with its context. The antigen is unknown. The germline CDR1 and CDR2 sequences are SGHRS and YFSETQ. This CDR3 region has 17 residues. The V end lost 4 bases, the J end lost 0 bases, and 17 bases lay between the germline ends. A second PCR, run for about 6 to 11 cycles, used a sample-barcoded 5' primer plus a J-beta primer mix. TCRdb independently ran MiXCR on the 5' RACE reads; one entry per CDR3 protein. The table has fewer than 2,000,000 distinct CDR3 sequences, around 35% seen once. The sample belongs to a study of blood T cells in healthy people across ages. Study-wide results and limits: Per million T cells, the diversity of TCR beta decreased roughly linearly as age advanced.

Peripheral blood, about 10 milliliters per donor, was collected. The rearrangement links TRBV5-1 to TRBJ2-1; D is undetermined. The receptor comes from a woman aged 30 to 39 in good health. Sequenced input: blood. In DNA, the CDR3 is TGCGCCAGCAGCCAAAACGGCCTCGCGAGCTCCTACAATGAGCAGTTCTTC. This gives the protein CASSQNGLASSYNEQFF.